This entry features one T cell receptor beta chain sequence. This specimen comes from a study of blood T cell repertoires in COVID-19. Across the study: Specimens from acute and convalescent COVID-19 originated in the United States, Italy and Spain.

The data were produced by immunoSEQ multiplex PCR, yet TCRdb's version contains in-frame clones alone and is incomplete. Among about 160,000 clones listed, approximately 90% were seen once. The sequence came from a man between 45 and 60 years old with acute or convalescent COVID-19. The sample consisted of peripheral blood.

CDR3 in amino acids: CASSVGREQYF. The CDR3 DNA sequence: TGTGCCAGCAGCGTCGGGAGGGAGCAGTACTTC. This chain uses TRBV28 with TRBJ2-7; 7 bases agree with TRBD2. The V gene end was trimmed by 6 bases and the J gene end by 7 bases; junction bases not matched to a gene: 3. The germline V gene has CDR1 MDHEN and CDR2 SYDVKM. This CDR3 has 11 residues.